This T cell receptor beta chain came from a study of T-cell memory formation after mild COVID-19. Study overall: The study found TCR clusters largely donor specific. Overall study findings and caveats: Second-wave clones peaking on day 37 lacked confirmed SARS-CoV-2 specificity. The study found balanced CD4/CD8 in clones contracting day 15 to 85 and a CD4+ lean in later expanders.

TCR alpha and TCR beta cDNA libraries carrying sample barcodes and UMIs came from 5'RACE with constant-segment primers. From the 5' RACE reads, TCRdb called clonotypes with MiXCR, one entry per CDR3 protein. The sample lists 50,000 or so distinct CDR3 sequences, roughly 27% occurring once. A single count supports this clonotype. The target antigen is unknown. The CDR3 is made up of 14 amino acids. CDR1 and CDR2 (germline): MNHEY, SVGAGI. With 8 bases removed from V and 0 bases from J, the gap between germline ends came to 8 bases. The TCR sequence derives from a man aged 18 to 30 who had mild COVID-19 (a few samples of this study predate the infection). Cell type and time point are not known. The specimen sequenced was PBMCs or a T cell subset sorted from them (not recorded which). V gene TRBV6-5 combines with J gene TRBJ2-6; D is possibly TRBD2 (6 bases). The CDR3: CASGGSSGANVLTF. Here the CDR3 DNA reads TGTGCCAGCGGAGGGAGCTCTGGGGCCAACGTCCTGACTTTC.